The 23 T cell receptor beta chains presented below share a single source sample, sequenced in a study of human T cells and chemical hapten exposure. As to time point: patch test 1, 2 weeks after DPC sensitization. Noted treatment: therapeutic diphenylcyclopropenone sensitization with weekly scalp DPC. Unseparated into fractions, whole blood served as the source from which total RNA was extracted. Each CDR3 protein gets one entry after TCRdb re-called the RACE reads with MiXCR. The sample includes approximately 41,000 distinct CDR3 sequences, approximately 3.6% of them seen just once. This specimen was whole blood, taken in connection with sensitization to the hapten diphenylcyclopropenone (DPC). The receptor source for this set is a man aged 45-60 years with alopecia areata. Some clones in this sample may be carry-over from other donors' samples.

The table lists this clonotype with many counts. The rearrangement links TRBV10-3 to TRBJ1-2, with D possibly matching TRBD1 (5 bases). V was clipped by 7 bases and J by 6 bases, with 15 bases between them. This CDR3 has 13 residues. Germline V gene data show CDR1 as ENHRY and CDR2 as SYGVKD. For the CDR3, the DNA is TGTGCCATCAATTCGGGCGGGGGAGATGGCTACACCTTC. Translating gives CAINSGGGDGYTF.

At least ten counts were recorded for this clonotype. The chain couples TRBV28 to TRBJ2-7, with D possibly matching TRBD1 (6 bases). Trimming removed 6 bases from V and 0 bases from J, with 18 bases in between. CDR1 and CDR2 (germline): MDHEN, SYDVKM. This CDR3 spans 16 amino acids. The CDR3 DNA sequence: TGTGCCAGCAGGGCGGACGGGACAATCAGCTCCTACGAGCAGTACTTC. It specifies CASRADGTISSYEQYF.

This clonotype was observed at least ten times. The chain is built from TRBV7-8 and TRBJ2-2; TRBD1 might be the D (5 bases). The V end lost 5 bases, the J end lost 5 bases, and 9 bases lay between the germline ends. The CDR3 runs to 13 residues. Germline V gene lookup returns CDR1 SGHVS and CDR2 FQNEAQ. The CDR3, as DNA: TGTGCCAGCAGCCCGACAGTTACCGGGGAGCTGTTTTTT. Its protein product is CASSPTVTGELFF.

In its sample, this clonotype was seen many times. The chain uses TRBV18 and TRBJ1-1, with D uncertain. Germline CDR1 reads KGHSH; CDR2 reads LQKENI. The CDR3 loop spans 16 amino acids. V was pared by 4 bases and J by 1 base, with 16 bases between. CDR3 region: CASSLGTSTQNTEAFF. DNA for the CDR3: TGTGCCAGCTCACTCGGTACCAGCACCCAGAACACTGAAGCTTTCTTT.

This clonotype was observed at least ten times. This chain connects TRBV6-1 to TRBJ2-6, with TRBD1 as a possible D gene (5 bases). The CDR3 consists of 17 residues. Trimming pared 1 base from V and 0 bases from J, leaving 10 bases between. Germline values: CDR1 MNHNS, CDR2 SASEGT. CDR3 nucleotide sequence: TGTGCCAGCAGTGAAGTTTACGACAGCTCTGGGGCCAACGTCCTGACTTTC. It specifies CASSEVYDSSGANVLTF.

This clonotype was detected ten times or more. The V and J genes are TRBV21-1 and TRBJ2-5. TRBV21-1 is shown as a pseudogene. The CDR3 spans 13 residues. The CDR3 DNA follows: TGTGCCAGCAGCAAAGAGTCTAAAGAGACCCAGTACTTC. This gives the protein CASSKESKETQYF.

This clonotype came up many times. The gene calls are TRBV5-1 and TRBJ2-5; no clear D gene. Looked up from germline, CDR1 is SGHRS and CDR2 is YFSETQ. The ends were cut back, 0 bases at V and 2 bases at J, with 8 bases in the middle. The CDR3 covers 14 residues. The CDR3 protein is CASSLVPGQETQYF. CDR3 DNA sequence: TGCGCCAGCAGCTTGGTCCCAGGACAAGAGACCCAGTACTTC.

This clonotype occurred many times. V is TRBV29-1 and J is TRBJ2-1, with 9 positions matching TRBD2. From germline, CDR1 is SQVTM and CDR2 ANQGSEA. This CDR3 region has 17 residues. V trimming: 7 bases; J trimming: 4 bases; junction bases outside the gene matches: 17. The CDR3 DNA sequence: TGCAGCGCCCGAGCTCCCTTAGCGGGAGAGGGGTACAATGAGCAGTTCTTC. This gives the protein CSARAPLAGEGYNEQFF.

In this sample, this clonotype turned up many times. The chain joins TRBV12-3 or TRBV12-4 to TRBJ2-1, with a tentative D call TRBD1 (6 bases). Trimming shortened V by 5 bases and J by 6 bases, and 20 bases separated the two germline ends. The CDR3 length is 16 residues. The CDR3 region has the DNA TGTGCCAGCAGTGGCCAGACAGGTCTGGGCGGCAATGAGCAGTTCTTC. Amino acids: CASSGQTGLGGNEQFF.

This clonotype came up many times. The J gene is TRBJ2-3, the V gene TRBV4-1; D possibly matches TRBD1 or TRBD2 (5 bases each). V was pared by 2 bases and J by 3 bases, with 18 bases between. The germline gives CDR1 MGHRA, CDR2 YSYEKL. There are 17 residues in the CDR3. CDR3 bases: TGCGCCAGCAGCCAAACCCCCGTTGGGGGTGGAACAGATACGCAGTATTTT. It specifies CASSQTPVGGGTDTQYF.

Ten or more counts support this clonotype. The V gene is TRBV6-1, the J gene TRBJ2-1; TRBD1 agrees at 9 bases. Germline V gene sequence: CDR1 MNHNS, CDR2 SASEGT. There are 15 residues in the CDR3. V lost 6 bases to trimming and J lost 9 bases; unmatched junction nucleotides: 12. CDR3 in amino acids: CASSIQGASGTEQFF. For the CDR3, the DNA is TGTGCCAGCAGCATACAGGGGGCTAGCGGAACTGAGCAGTTCTTC.

This clonotype was seen repeatedly, ten times or more. The chain uses TRBV12-3 or TRBV12-4 and TRBJ2-4; D is uncertain. This CDR3 is built from 13 residues. Trimming pared 5 bases from V and 11 bases from J, leaving 16 bases between. The CDR3 reads CASSLAGPNVQYF. The CDR3, as DNA: TGTGCCAGCAGTCTCGCAGGTCCGAATGTTCAGTACTTC.

This clonotype was counted many times. CDR3 protein: CASSQDPGLAGGPSEQYF. In nucleotides, the CDR3 is TGCGCCAGCAGCCAAGATCCGGGACTAGCGGGAGGGCCCTCCGAGCAGTACTTC. The rearrangement links TRBV4-1 to TRBJ2-7; 16 positions match TRBD2. Per germline, CDR1 MGHRA and CDR2 YSYEKL. The CDR3 has 18 residues. With V trimmed by 0 bases and J by 6 bases, 8 bases remained unmatched.

A few counts support this clonotype. The chain is built from TRBV28 and TRBJ2-5, with D hard to call. CDR1 is MDHEN and CDR2 is SYDVKM in the germline V gene. V lost 1 base and J lost 1, with 10 bases in between. The CDR3 consists of 15 residues. CDR3 in DNA: TGTGCCAGCAGTTTATTAGAAGTGAGCCAAGAGACCCAGTACTTC. Its translation is CASSLLEVSQETQYF.

There are many counts of this clonotype. This rearrangement joins TRBV18 to TRBJ2-1; 7 positions agree with TRBD2. Germline CDR1 and CDR2: KGHSH and LQKENI. The CDR3 is 15 residues long. V dropped 6 bases and J dropped 5; count of bases not matched to a gene: 10. CDR3 amino acids: CASSPPGLTDNEQFF. The CDR3 DNA is TGTGCCAGCTCTCCTCCGGGACTAACCGACAATGAGCAGTTCTTC.

This clonotype was recorded many times. The chain joins TRBV5-1 to TRBJ2-2; D remains unclear. The CDR3 spans 15 residues. Trimming shortened V by 0 bases and J by 3 bases, and 9 bases separated the two germline ends. Germline CDR1 SGHRS, CDR2 YFSETQ. The CDR3 is CASSLDSPDTGELFF. In DNA, the CDR3 is TGCGCCAGCAGCTTGGACAGTCCCGACACCGGGGAGCTGTTTTTT.

This clonotype was seen at least ten times. This chain links TRBV10-3 with TRBJ2-7, with D perhaps TRBD2 (6 bases). This CDR3 has 15 residues. Germline-derived CDR1 and CDR2 are ENHRY and SYGVKD. The V and J ends lost 8 bases and 2 bases respectively, with 19 bases between them. CDR3 residues: CAIATLLATTYEQYF. CDR3 nucleotide sequence: TGTGCCATCGCCACCCTGCTAGCGACAACCTACGAGCAGTACTTC.

This clonotype was found many times. The V and J genes are TRBV7-9 and TRBJ2-1; D ambiguous. V lost 1 base, J lost 5 bases, and 6 bases lay in between. The CDR3 contains 13 residues. Germline CDR1 reads SEHNR; CDR2 reads FQNEAQ (reference sequence). CDR3 amino acids: CASSLVQNNEQFF. In nucleotides, the CDR3 is TGTGCCAGCAGCTTAGTTCAAAACAATGAGCAGTTCTTC.

This clonotype was picked up many times. The chain has TRBV28 and TRBJ2-7; D remains unclear. CDR3 length: 14 amino acids. CDR1 is MDHEN and CDR2 is SYDVKM in the germline V gene. Trimming removed 5 bases from V and 0 bases from J, with 11 bases in between. CDR3 sequence reads: CASSAIRSSYEQYF. CDR3 nucleotide sequence: TGTGCCAGCAGTGCAATCAGGTCCTCCTACGAGCAGTACTTC.

This clonotype was counted at least ten times. V and J are TRBV6-1 and TRBJ1-1; no definite D call. This CDR3 is built from 12 residues. V gave up 4 bases and J gave up 3 bases, with 6 bases separating them. Germline values: CDR1 MNHNS, CDR2 SASEGT. The CDR3 sequence: CASSVQYTEAFF. Written as DNA, the CDR3 is TGTGCCAGCAGTGTACAGTACACTGAAGCTTTCTTT.

This clonotype was seen ten or more times. In DNA, the CDR3 is TGTGCCAGCAGTTTCCAGCTAGCGGGAGGGGGAGAGACCCAGTACTTC. The encoded protein is CASSFQLAGGGETQYF. The J gene is TRBJ2-5, the V gene TRBV6-2 or TRBV6-3, with 12 bases matching TRBD2. Looked up from germline, CDR1 is MNHEY and CDR2 is SVGEGT. V was pared by 4 bases and J by 4 bases, with 7 bases of the junction left unmatched. The CDR3 runs to 16 residues.

This clonotype was seen many times. The chain has TRBV12-3 or TRBV12-4 and TRBJ1-1; D may be TRBD1 (6 bases). This CDR3 contains 19 residues. Trimming shortened V by 2 bases and J by 1 base, and 23 bases separated the two germline ends. The CDR3 loop reads CASSLTIPILQGPNTEAFF. CDR3 nucleotide sequence: TGTGCCAGCAGTTTAACGATACCGATACTACAGGGACCGAACACTGAAGCTTTCTTT.

This clonotype was counted at least ten times. The gene calls are TRBV29-1 and TRBJ2-1; D gene uncertain. CDR1 is SQVTM and CDR2 is ANQGSEA in the germline V gene. The CDR3 consists of 13 residues. V lost 0 bases to trimming and J lost 5 bases, with 8 bases between them. CDR3 coding DNA: TGCAGCGTTGAAGATACAGTAGACAATGAGCAGTTCTTC. Protein sequence: CSVEDTVDNEQFF.